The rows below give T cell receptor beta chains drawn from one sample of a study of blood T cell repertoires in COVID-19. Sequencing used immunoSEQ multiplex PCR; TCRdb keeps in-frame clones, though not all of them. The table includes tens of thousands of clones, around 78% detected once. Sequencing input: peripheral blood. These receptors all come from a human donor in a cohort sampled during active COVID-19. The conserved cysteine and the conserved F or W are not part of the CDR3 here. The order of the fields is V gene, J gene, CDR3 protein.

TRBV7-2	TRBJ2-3	ASAFGENTDTQY
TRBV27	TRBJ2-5	ASSWAGGLQETQY
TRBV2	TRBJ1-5	ASSAVGPYQPQH
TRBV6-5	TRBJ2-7	ASSQQTGGAYEQY
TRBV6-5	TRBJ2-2	ASSQLNPGSGELF
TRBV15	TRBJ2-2	ATSTPGQGYTGELF
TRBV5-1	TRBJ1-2	ASSLPQGEDRGYT
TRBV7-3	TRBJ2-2	ASSVGDRAYTGELF
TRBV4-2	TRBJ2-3	ASSQGTSGGQGDTQY
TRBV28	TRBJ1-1	ASSFSGTRINTEAF
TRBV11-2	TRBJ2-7	ASSADRGHEQY
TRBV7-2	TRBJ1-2	ASSFPQFDGYT
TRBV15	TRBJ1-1	ATSRSPGPGAEAF
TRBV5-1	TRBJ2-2	ASREGQGYTGELF
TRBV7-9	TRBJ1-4	ASSQGTANEKLF
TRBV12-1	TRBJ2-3	ASSYRTSGSWDEDTQY
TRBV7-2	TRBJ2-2	ASSLKGGTGNTGELF
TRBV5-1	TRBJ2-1	ASSLGGADVYNEQF
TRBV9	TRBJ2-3	ASSVVAVGSDTQY
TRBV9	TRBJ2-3	ASSAPASGGAADTQY
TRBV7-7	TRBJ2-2	ASSAEVTGELF
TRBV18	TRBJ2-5	ASSPGTAPQETQY
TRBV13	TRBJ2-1	ASRRTSAQGQF
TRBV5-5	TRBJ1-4	ASSLGQGADEKLF
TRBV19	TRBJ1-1	ASSIGRDTEAF
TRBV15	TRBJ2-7	ATSVGTSSIYEQY
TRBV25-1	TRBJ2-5	ASTPGVGAQETQY
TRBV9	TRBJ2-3	ASSTQAITDTQY
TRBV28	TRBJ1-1	ASSFFLRAGTEAF
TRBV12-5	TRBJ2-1	ASGPFSGGEQF
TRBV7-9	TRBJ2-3	ASSFQTSPGTDTQY